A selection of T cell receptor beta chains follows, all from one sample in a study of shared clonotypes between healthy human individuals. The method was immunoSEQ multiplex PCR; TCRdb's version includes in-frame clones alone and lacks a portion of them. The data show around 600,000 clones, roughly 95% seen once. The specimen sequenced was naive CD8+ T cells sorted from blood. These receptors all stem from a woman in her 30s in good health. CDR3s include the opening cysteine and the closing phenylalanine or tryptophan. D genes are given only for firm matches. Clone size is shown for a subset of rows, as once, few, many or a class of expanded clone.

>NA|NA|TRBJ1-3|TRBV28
CASSHQHTGNTIYF
TGTGCCAGCAGTCATCAGCACACTGGAAACACCATATATTTT
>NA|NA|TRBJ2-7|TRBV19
CASSIDRSSTREVYEQYF
TGTGCCAGTAGTATAGATAGGTCGTCCACCCGAGAGGTCTACGAGCAGTACTTC
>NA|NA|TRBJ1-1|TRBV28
CATREVNTEAFF
TGTGCCACCAGGGAAGTGAACACTGAAGCTTTCTTT
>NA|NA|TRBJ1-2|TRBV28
CASRVAGELDANYGYTF
TGTGCCAGCCGAGTGGCAGGAGAGTTAGACGCTAACTATGGCTACACCTTC
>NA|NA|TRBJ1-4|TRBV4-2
CASSQEGRTGTNEKLFF
TGTGCCAGCAGCCAAGAAGGTCGAACAGGCACTAATGAAAAACTGTTTTTT
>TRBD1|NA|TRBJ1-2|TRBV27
CASTKTGGLGYGYTF
TGTGCCAGCACCAAAACAGGGGGCCTAGGCTATGGCTACACCTTC
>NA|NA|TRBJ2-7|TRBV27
CASGQLYEQYF
TGTGCCAGTGGACAGTTATACGAGCAGTACTTC
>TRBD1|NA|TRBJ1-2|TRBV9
CASSVRDRVSGYTF
TGTGCCAGCAGCGTCCGGGACAGGGTATCCGGCTACACCTTC
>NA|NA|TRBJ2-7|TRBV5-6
CASSLFALAKAEQYF
TGTGCCAGCAGCTTGTTCGCGCTAGCGAAAGCCGAGCAGTACTTC
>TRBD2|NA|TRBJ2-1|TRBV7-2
CASSLAGAGVPNEQFF
TGTGCCAGCAGCTTAGCAGGCGCGGGAGTCCCCAATGAGCAGTTCTTC
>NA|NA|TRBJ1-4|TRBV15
CATSRDEGSEKLFF
TGTGCCACCAGCAGAGATGAAGGGAGTGAAAAACTGTTTTTT
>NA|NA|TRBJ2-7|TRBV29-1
CSVEAFQGGSGNYEQYF
TGCAGCGTTGAGGCCTTCCAGGGGGGTAGCGGGAACTACGAGCAGTACTTC
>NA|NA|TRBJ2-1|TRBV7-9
CASSWREYNEQFF
TGTGCCAGCAGCTGGAGAGAGTACAATGAGCAGTTCTTC
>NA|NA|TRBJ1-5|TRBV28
CASTGGMYNQPQHF
TGTGCCAGCACCGGTGGGATGTACAATCAGCCCCAGCATTTT
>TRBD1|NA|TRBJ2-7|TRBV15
CATSTRTGWYEQYF
TGTGCCACCAGCACCAGGACAGGGTGGTACGAGCAGTACTTC
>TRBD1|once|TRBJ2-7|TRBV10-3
CAISRDSTYEQYF
TGTGCCATCAGCCGGGACAGCACCTACGAGCAGTACTTC
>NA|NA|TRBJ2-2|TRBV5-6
CASSLYASGELFF
TGTGCCAGCAGCTTGTACGCGTCCGGGGAGCTGTTTTTT
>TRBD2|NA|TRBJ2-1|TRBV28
CASSLLGRLETGLEAENEQFF
TGTGCCAGCAGTTTACTCGGCCGCCTTGAAACGGGACTAGAGGCCGAAAATGAGCAGTTCTTC
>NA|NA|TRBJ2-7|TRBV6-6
CASSRTSAPHEQYF
TGTGCCAGCAGCCGTACTTCGGCACCCCACGAGCAGTACTTC
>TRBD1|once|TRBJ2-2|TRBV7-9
CASSDRTGGPGELFF
TGTGCCAGCAGCGACCGGACAGGGGGCCCCGGGGAGCTGTTTTTT
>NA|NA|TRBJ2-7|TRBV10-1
CASRGGHEQYF
TGCGCCAGCAGGGGGGGCCACGAGCAGTACTTC
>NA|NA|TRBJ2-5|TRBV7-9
CASSLVNRRGQETQYF
TGTGCCAGCAGCTTAGTCAACCGGAGGGGCCAAGAGACCCAGTACTTC
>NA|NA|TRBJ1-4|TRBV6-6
CASSYDSEKLFF
TGTGCCAGCAGTTACGATAGTGAAAAACTGTTTTTT
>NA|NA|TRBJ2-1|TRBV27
CASSYVSSYNEQFF
TGTGCCAGCAGTTACGTTAGCTCCTACAATGAGCAGTTCTTC
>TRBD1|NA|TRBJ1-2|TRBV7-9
CASSLADRGSSGYTF
TGTGCCAGCAGCTTAGCTGACAGGGGTTCATCTGGCTACACCTTC
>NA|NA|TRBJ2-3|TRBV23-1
CAAGADTQYF
TGCGCCGCCGGCGCAGATACGCAGTATTTT
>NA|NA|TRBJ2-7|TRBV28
CASSLLTYEQYF
TGTGCCAGCAGTTTATTGACGTACGAGCAGTACTTC
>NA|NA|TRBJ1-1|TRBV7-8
CASSLGSSYTEAFF
TGTGCCAGCAGCTTAGGTAGCAGTTACACTGAAGCTTTCTTT
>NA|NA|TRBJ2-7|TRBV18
CASSPKQGYEQYF
TGTGCCAGCTCACCTAAACAGGGTTACGAGCAGTACTTC
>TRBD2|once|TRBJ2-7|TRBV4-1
CASSHESGTSGRAWYEQYF
TGCGCCAGCAGCCACGAATCTGGGACTAGCGGGAGGGCCTGGTACGAGCAGTACTTC
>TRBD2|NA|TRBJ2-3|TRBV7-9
CASSLAGGPTDTQYF
TGTGCCAGCAGCTTAGCGGGAGGGCCGACAGATACGCAGTATTTT
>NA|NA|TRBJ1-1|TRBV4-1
CASSPGTLQQDSGFF
TGCGCCAGCAGCCCGGGGACTCTTCAGCAGGACTCGGGTTTCTTT
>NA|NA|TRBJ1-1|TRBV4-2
CASSQDLFPAYEAFF
TGTGCCAGCAGCCAAGATTTATTTCCCGCTTATGAAGCTTTCTTT
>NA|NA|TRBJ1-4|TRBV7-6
CASSLEVSRGTEKLFF
TGTGCCAGCAGCTTAGAAGTTTCCAGGGGAACCGAAAAACTGTTTTTT
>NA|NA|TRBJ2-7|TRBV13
CASSFDRSYEQYF
TGTGCCAGCAGCTTCGACAGATCCTACGAGCAGTACTTC
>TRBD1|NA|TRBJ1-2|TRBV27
CASSLRTGAGYTF
TGTGCCAGCAGTTTAAGGACAGGGGCCGGCTACACCTTC
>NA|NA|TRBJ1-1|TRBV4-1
CASSQDGGRGRMNTEAFF
TGCGCCAGCAGCCAAGATGGGGGCCGGGGGCGCATGAACACTGAAGCTTTCTTT
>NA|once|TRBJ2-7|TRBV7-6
CASSLGRRVWYEQYF
TGTGCCAGCAGCTTAGGTCGCAGGGTATGGTACGAGCAGTACTTC
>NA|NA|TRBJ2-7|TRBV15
CATSIQGGTYEQYF
TGTGCCACCAGCATCCAAGGGGGAACCTACGAGCAGTACTTC
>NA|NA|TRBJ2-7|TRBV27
CASSLYSSYEQYF
TGTGCCAGCAGTTTATACAGCTCCTACGAGCAGTACTTC
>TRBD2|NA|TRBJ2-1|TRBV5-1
CASSLLGTSGTYNEQFF
TGCGCCAGCAGCTTGCTAGGGACTAGCGGGACCTACAATGAGCAGTTCTTC
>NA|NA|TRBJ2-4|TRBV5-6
CASSLFPGPRNIQYF
TGTGCCAGCAGCTTGTTCCCCGGGCCGCGGAACATTCAGTACTTC
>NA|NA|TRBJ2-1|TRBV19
CASSIDLGVTYNEQFF
TGTGCCAGTAGTATAGATCTCGGGGTAACTTACAATGAGCAGTTCTTC
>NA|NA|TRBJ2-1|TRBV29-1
CSVPPTSATYNEQFF
TGCAGCGTTCCACCGACTAGTGCAACATACAATGAGCAGTTCTTC
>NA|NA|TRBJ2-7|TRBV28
CASSLVGLAYEQYF
TGTGCCAGCAGTTTAGTTGGGCTAGCGTACGAGCAGTACTTC
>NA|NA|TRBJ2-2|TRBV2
CASSATGSNTGELFF
TGTGCCAGCAGTGCAACAGGTTCGAACACCGGGGAGCTGTTTTTT
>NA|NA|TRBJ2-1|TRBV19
CASSIRLGGYNEQFF
TGTGCCAGTAGTATCCGCCTCGGAGGGTACAATGAGCAGTTCTTC
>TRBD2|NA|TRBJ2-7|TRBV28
CASSLLGREGQYF
TGTGCCAGCAGCCTCCTGGGAAGGGAGGGGCAGTACTTC
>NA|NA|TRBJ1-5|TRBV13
CASSRAGSSNQPQHF
TGTGCCAGCAGCCGCGCAGGGTCCAGCAATCAGCCCCAGCATTTT
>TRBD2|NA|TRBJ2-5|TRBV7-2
CASRLLAGVGNQETQYF
TGTGCCAGCAGACTACTAGCGGGAGTAGGGAACCAAGAGACCCAGTACTTC
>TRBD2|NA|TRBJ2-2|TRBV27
CASSQLAGGITGELFF
TGTGCCAGCAGTCAATTAGCGGGAGGGATCACCGGGGAGCTGTTTTTT
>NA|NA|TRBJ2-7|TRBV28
CASSPPVGTYEQYF
TGTGCCAGCAGTCCCCCCGTCGGCACCTACGAGCAGTACTTC
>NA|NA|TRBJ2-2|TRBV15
CATSEGGVLTGELFF
TGTGCCACCAGCGAGGGGGGAGTCCTAACCGGGGAGCTGTTTTTT
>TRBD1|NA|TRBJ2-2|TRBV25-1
CASSDNRGDTGELFF
TGTGCCAGCAGTGATAACAGGGGGGACACCGGGGAGCTGTTTTTT
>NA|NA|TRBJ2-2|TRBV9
CASSPTRVGAVTANTGELFF
TGTGCCAGCAGCCCAACCCGGGTTGGAGCGGTTACCGCGAACACCGGGGAGCTGTTTTTT
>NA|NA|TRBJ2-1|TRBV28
CASSPTGSGNEQFF
TGTGCCAGCAGTCCAACAGGGTCCGGCAATGAGCAGTTCTTC
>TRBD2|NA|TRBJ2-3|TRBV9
CASSVGGRAGDTQYF
TGTGCCAGCAGCGTCGGCGGGAGGGCCGGTGATACGCAGTATTTT
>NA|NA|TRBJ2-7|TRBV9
CASSVGYEQYF
TGTGCCAGCAGCGTTGGCTACGAGCAGTACTTC
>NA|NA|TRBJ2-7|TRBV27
CASSLLGREVRDEQYF
TGTGCCAGCAGTTTATTGGGGCGTGAGGTTAGAGACGAGCAGTACTTC
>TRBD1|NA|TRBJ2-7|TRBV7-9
CASSFRSGGDDEQYF
TGTGCCAGCAGCTTTAGATCAGGGGGCGACGACGAGCAGTACTTC